This entry lists 17 T cell receptor beta chains sequenced from one sample in a study of T cell repertoires in cytomegalovirus infection. In TCRdb, the reads were re-called with MiXCR into one record per CDR3 protein. The sample has roughly 120,000 distinct CDR3 sequences; under 35% are singletons. No antigen has been assigned to these receptors. The sample here was CD8+ T cells from cultured PBMCs, taken from culture after CMV antigen stimulation. The receptors stem from a human donor in good health (CMV status not recorded). Some clones in this sample may be carry-over from other donors' samples.

The CDR3 nucleotides read TGTGCCAGCAGCTTAAAACTGGGCGTAGCGCGGTTCTACGAGCAGTACTTC. It specifies CASSLKLGVARFYEQYF. J is TRBJ2-7 and V is TRBV7-8, with TRBD2 as a possible D gene (5 bases). V lost 2 bases and J 3 bases, leaving 20 bases between the germline ends. The CDR3 sequence is 17 residues long. Germline-derived CDR1 and CDR2 are SGHVS and FQNEAQ.

The chain carries TRBV25-1 and TRBJ2-3, with D possibly TRBD1 on 5 matching bases. The CDR3 consists of 15 residues. The V end was cut by 1 base, the J end by 0 bases, with 8 bases between. Germline CDR1 and CDR2: MGHDK and SYGVNS. The CDR3 loop is CASSEWGGSTDTQYF. As DNA, the CDR3 is TGTGCCAGCAGTGAATGGGGCGGAAGCACAGATACGCAGTATTTT.

The rearrangement uses TRBV5-1 and TRBJ1-1; D perhaps matches TRBD1 (5 bases). Germline V CDR1 and CDR2: SGHRS, YFSETQ. The CDR3 is made up of 15 amino acids. The germline V and J ends were trimmed by 3 bases and 4 bases, with 16 bases remaining between them. CDR3 sequence reads: CASSSYDGGSTEAFF. The CDR3 DNA follows: TGCGCCAGCAGCTCTTATGACGGGGGAAGCACTGAAGCTTTCTTT.

The chain has TRBV29-1 and TRBJ2-5; D gene ambiguous. Trimming took off 3 bases at V and 2 bases at J, with 13 bases between the two ends. The CDR3 length is 14 residues. Germline assignment: CDR1 SQVTM and CDR2 ANQGSEA. CDR3: CSVELGTVQETQYF. Written as DNA, the CDR3 is TGCAGCGTTGAGTTAGGAACAGTTCAAGAGACCCAGTACTTC.

In this sample, this clonotype turned up a few times. V is TRBV29-1 and J is TRBJ1-1; D is unclear. The germline gives CDR1 SQVTM, CDR2 ANQGSEA. The germline V and J ends were trimmed by 7 bases and 2 bases, with 17 bases remaining between them. The CDR3 runs to 14 residues. CDR3 amino acids: CSGGESGTNTEAFF. Here the CDR3 DNA reads TGCAGCGGGGGAGAATCAGGTACAAACACTGAAGCTTTCTTT.

As concerns this clonotype: A much larger clonotype is one base distant, so this may be a read error. The chain carries TRBV2 and TRBJ1-5; D is unclear. This CDR3 contains 13 residues. From germline, CDR1 is SNHLY and CDR2 FYNNEI. CDR3 in DNA: TGTGCCAGCAACCCCGGGCGCAATCAGTCCCAGCATTTT. Translating it yields CASNPGRNQSQHF. Using reference TRBV2 and TRBJ1-5 for the parts outside the CDR3, the full variable domain is EPEVTQTPSHQVTQMGQEVILRCVPISNHLYFYWYRQILGQKVEFLVSFYNNEISEKSEIFDDQFSVERPDGSNFTLKIRSTKLEDSAMYFCASNPGRNQSQHFGDGTRLSIL.

The J gene is TRBJ2-7, the V gene TRBV6-1; TRBD1 matches 9 bases. This CDR3 comprises 15 residues. CDR1 is MNHNS and CDR2 is SASEGT in the germline V gene. Trimming removed 4 bases from V and 4 bases from J; junction bases left unmatched: 8. This chain's CDR3 is CASSGAGQGVYEQYF. For the CDR3, the DNA is TGTGCCAGCAGTGGAGCGGGACAGGGCGTGTACGAGCAGTACTTC.

For the CDR3, the DNA is TGTGCCAGCAGTTACTCGGGTCCCTCGAGTGGGGCTAATGAAAAACTGTTTTTT. Translation: CASSYSGPSSGANEKLFF. This chain joins TRBV6-5 and TRBJ1-4; D is uncertain. This CDR3 is 18 amino acids long. Germline V lookup: CDR1 MNHEY, CDR2 SVGAGI. V was cut by 0 bases and J by 3 bases, with 17 bases left in between.

This chain connects TRBV5-4 to TRBJ2-3, with TRBD2 matching 10 bases. This CDR3 has 15 residues. Germline V gives CDR1 SGHNT, CDR2 YYREEE (reference sequence). The V and J ends lost 3 bases and 5 bases, in that order; junction bases with no gene match: 6. CDR3 nucleotides: TGTGCCAGCAGCTCCAAAGCGGGGGGGGAAGATACGCAGTATTTT. This translates into CASSSKAGGEDTQYF.

The chain carries TRBV29-1 and TRBJ1-1; unclear D gene. CDR3 length equals 12 residues. V lost 5 bases and J 2 bases, leaving 9 bases between the germline ends. From germline, CDR1 is SQVTM and CDR2 ANQGSEA. CDR3 in DNA: TGCAGCGTTATCCGTTACAACACTGAAGCTTTCTTT. It is translated as CSVIRYNTEAFF.

The rearrangement links TRBV29-1 to TRBJ2-7; D may be TRBD1 (5 bases). CDR1 and CDR2 from the germline V gene are SQVTM and ANQGSEA. This CDR3 is 12 amino acids long. Trimming cost V 6 bases and J 3 bases, with 12 bases left between them. The CDR3 sequence is CSVGERNYEQYF. The CDR3 DNA reads TGCAGCGTAGGGGAAAGAAACTACGAGCAGTACTTC.

The table lists this clonotype with a few counts. This CDR3 is CASSYPGRGYEQYF. The CDR3, as DNA: TGTGCCAGCAGTTACCCCGGCAGGGGTTACGAGCAGTACTTC. The rearrangement uses TRBV6-5 and TRBJ2-7, with D possibly being TRBD1 (6 bases). Looked up from germline, CDR1 is MNHEY and CDR2 is SVGAGI. The CDR3 length is 14 residues. The V end was cut by 2 bases, the J end by 4 bases, with 12 bases between.

This clonotype was seen only a few times. V gene TRBV7-6 combines with J gene TRBJ1-1, with unresolved D. The CDR3 length is 12 residues. Germline V gives CDR1 SGHVS, CDR2 FNYEAQ. V lost 0 bases, J lost 5 bases, and 4 bases lay in between. This chain's CDR3 is CASSLAITEAFF. CDR3 DNA: TGTGCCAGCAGCTTAGCGATAACTGAAGCTTTCTTT.

This clonotype was detected many times. Germline and junction disagree at one end, which may indicate a read error. This chain uses TRBV7-7 with TRBJ1-3; the D is unclear. Germline assignment: CDR1 SSHAT and CDR2 FNYEAQ (reference sequence). The CDR3 is 17 amino acids. CDR3 amino acids: CASSASRGGDSGNTIYF. The CDR3 coding sequence is TGTGCTAGCAGCGCTAGCCGAGGTGGGGACTCTGGAAACACCATATATTTT.

This clonotype was recorded a few times. The chain carries TRBV7-6 and TRBJ2-3; D gene uncertain. V gave up 5 bases and J gave up 3 bases, with 9 bases separating them. The V gene's germline CDR1 is SGHVS and CDR2 FNYEAQ. The CDR3 consists of 13 residues. CDR3 DNA: TGTGCCAGCAGCACGGGCGAGACAGATACGCAGTATTTT. Translation gives CASSTGETDTQYF. Full variable domain (rest looked up from reference TRBV7-6 and TRBJ2-3): GAGVSQSPRYKVTKRGQDVALRCDPISGHVSLYWYRQALGQGPEFLTYFNYEAQQDKSGLPNDRFSAERPEGSISTLTIQRTEQRDSAMYRCASSTGETDTQYFGPGTRLTVL.

Comments on this clonotype: A read error may explain this, as a much larger clone is one base away. This chain uses TRBV7-6 with TRBJ2-1; TRBD2 matches 9 bases. Losses at the gene ends were 4 bases for V and 1 base for J; bases not matched to a gene: 20. CDR3 length: 21 amino acids. Germline CDR1 SGHVS, CDR2 FNYEAQ. The chain's CDR3 is CASSSRGIAGAPSSSYNEQFF. Here the CDR3 DNA reads TGTGCCAGCAGCTCAAGAGGTATAGCGGGGGCTCCATCCTCATCCTACAATGAGCAGTTCTTC.

The rearrangement joins TRBV12-3 or TRBV12-4 to TRBJ2-6; 7 bases agree with TRBD1. The CDR3 length is 17 residues. V dropped 6 bases and J dropped 0; count of bases not matched to a gene: 8. This CDR3 reads CASRRQGLTSGANVLTF. CDR3 DNA: TGTGCCAGCAGACGACAGGGATTGACCTCTGGGGCCAACGTCCTGACTTTC.